This T cell receptor beta chain originates from a study of cytomegalovirus exposure and HLA in healthy donors. Findings and caveats of the study: HLA restriction was apparent for most CMV-associated TCR beta chains in a later analysis. The productive fraction for most TCR beta V segments was about 87% or about 30% in an earlier analysis. Later analysis associated a missense DCLRE1C variant with TCR beta V- and J-gene trimming. Equally common other TCR beta chains were less clonally expanded than HLA-associated ones, a later analysis found.

With 60 Vbeta and 13 Jbeta primers, the PCR was carried out. Libraries were prepared by immunoSEQ multiplex PCR; TCRdb keeps only in-frame clonotypes and omits some of them. The sample records under 200,000 clones, approximately 88% being singletons. With regard to this clone: The antigen is unknown.

The V end lost 7 bases, the J end lost 4 bases, and 19 bases lay between the germline ends. Germline V gene lookup returns CDR1 MNHNS and CDR2 SASEGT. This CDR3 region has 15 residues. The J gene is TRBJ1-2, the V gene TRBV6-1, with a weak D call TRBD1 (6 bases). This receptor was identified in a boy aged 2 to 10 in good health and CMV-seronegative. Sequencing input: PBMCs. For the CDR3, the DNA is TGTGCCAGCACCCTGAGCAGGGGAGATAGCTATGGCTACACCTTC. Amino acid sequence: CASTLSRGDSYGYTF.